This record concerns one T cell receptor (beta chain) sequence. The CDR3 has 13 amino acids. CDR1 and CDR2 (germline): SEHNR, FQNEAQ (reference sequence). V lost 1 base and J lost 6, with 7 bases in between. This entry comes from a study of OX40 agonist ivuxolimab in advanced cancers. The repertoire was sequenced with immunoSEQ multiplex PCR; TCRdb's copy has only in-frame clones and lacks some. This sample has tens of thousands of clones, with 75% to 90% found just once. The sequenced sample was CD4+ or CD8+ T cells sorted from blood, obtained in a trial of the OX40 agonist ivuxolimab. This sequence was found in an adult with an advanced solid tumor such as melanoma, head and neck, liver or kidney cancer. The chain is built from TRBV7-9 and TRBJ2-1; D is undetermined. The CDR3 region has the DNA TGTGCCAGCAGCTTAGTAGGAAGCAATGAGCAGTTCTTC. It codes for CASSLVGSNEQFF.